This TCR beta chain was identified during a study of STAT5B mutations in CD4+ large granular lymphocyte leukemia. General study results and limits: Without putative leukemic clones, patient CD4-sorted repertoires remained more clonal than healthy CD4+ repertoires.

About this clone itself: Its specificity is unknown.

Per germline, CDR1 ENHRY and CDR2 SYGVKD. The V end was cut by 6 bases, the J end by 6 bases, with 17 bases between. This CDR3 contains 14 residues. Assay: immunoSEQ multiplex PCR; the TCRdb copy retains only in-frame clones and omits some. Of 35,000 or so clones listed, 88% were seen once; the top ten hold 0.97%. The specimen sequenced was CD4+ T cells from blood buffy coats. The clonotype comes from a human donor in good health. The V gene is TRBV10-3, the J gene TRBJ1-1; D unresolved. This chain's CDR3 is CAIRSLEHLAEAFF. The CDR3 nucleotides read TGTGCCATCAGGTCGTTGGAGCACCTAGCTGAAGCTTTCTTT.